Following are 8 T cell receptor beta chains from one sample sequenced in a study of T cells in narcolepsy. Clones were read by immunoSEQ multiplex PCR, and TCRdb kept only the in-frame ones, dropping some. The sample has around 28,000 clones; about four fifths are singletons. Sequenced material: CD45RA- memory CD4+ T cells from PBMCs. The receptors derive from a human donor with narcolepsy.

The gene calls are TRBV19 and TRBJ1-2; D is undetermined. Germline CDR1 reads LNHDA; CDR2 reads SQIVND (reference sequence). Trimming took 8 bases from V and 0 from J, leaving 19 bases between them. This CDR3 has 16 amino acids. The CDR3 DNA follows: TGTGCCAGTCTCCACACTTTCAGCCTGACTAACTATGGCTACACCTTC. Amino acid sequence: CASLHTFSLTNYGYTF. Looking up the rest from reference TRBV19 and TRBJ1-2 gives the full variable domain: DGGITQSPKYLFRKEGQNVTLSCEQNLNHDAMYWYRQDPGQGLRLIYYSQIVNDFQKGDIAEGYSVSREKKESFPLTVTSAQKNPTAFYLCASLHTFSLTNYGYTFGSGTRLTVV.

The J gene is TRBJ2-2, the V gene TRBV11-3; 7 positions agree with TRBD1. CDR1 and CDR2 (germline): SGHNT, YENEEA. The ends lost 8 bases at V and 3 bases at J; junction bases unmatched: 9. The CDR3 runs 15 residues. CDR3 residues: CASLRRQGYTGELFF. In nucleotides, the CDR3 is TGTGCCAGCCTTAGGAGACAGGGATACACCGGGGAGCTGTTTTTT.

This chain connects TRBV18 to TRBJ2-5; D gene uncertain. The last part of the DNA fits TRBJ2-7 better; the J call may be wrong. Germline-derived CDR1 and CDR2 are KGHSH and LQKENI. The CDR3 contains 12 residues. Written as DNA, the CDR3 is TGTGCCAGCTCACAACTGGCTGGCGAGCAGTACTTC. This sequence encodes CASSQLAGEQYF.

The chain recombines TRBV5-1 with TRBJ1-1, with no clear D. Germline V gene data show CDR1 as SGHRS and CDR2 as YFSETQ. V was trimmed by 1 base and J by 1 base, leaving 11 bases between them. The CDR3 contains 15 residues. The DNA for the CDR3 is TGCGCCAGCAGCTTGCAGACGCCACCGAACACTGAAGCTTTCTTT. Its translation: CASSLQTPPNTEAFF.

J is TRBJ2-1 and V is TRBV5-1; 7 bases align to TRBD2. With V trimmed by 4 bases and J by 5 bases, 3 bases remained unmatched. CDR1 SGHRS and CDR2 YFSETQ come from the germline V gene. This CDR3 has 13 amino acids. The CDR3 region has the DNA TGCGCCAGCAGCCCTAGCGGAAACAATGAGCAGTTCTTC. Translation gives CASSPSGNNEQFF.

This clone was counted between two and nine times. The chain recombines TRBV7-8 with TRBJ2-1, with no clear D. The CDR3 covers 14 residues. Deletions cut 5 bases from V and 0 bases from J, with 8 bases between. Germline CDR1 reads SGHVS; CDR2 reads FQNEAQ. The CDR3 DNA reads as TGTGCCAGCAGCCTCGAAGGCTCCTACAATGAGCAGTTCTTC. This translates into CASSLEGSYNEQFF.

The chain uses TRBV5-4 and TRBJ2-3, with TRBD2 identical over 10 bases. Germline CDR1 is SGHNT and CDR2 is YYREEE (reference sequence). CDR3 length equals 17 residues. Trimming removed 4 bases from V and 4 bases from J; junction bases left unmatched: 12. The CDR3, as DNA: TGTGCCAGCAGCCCTGGGGCCAGCGGGGGGGGCGCAGATACGCAGTATTTT. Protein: CASSPGASGGGADTQYF.

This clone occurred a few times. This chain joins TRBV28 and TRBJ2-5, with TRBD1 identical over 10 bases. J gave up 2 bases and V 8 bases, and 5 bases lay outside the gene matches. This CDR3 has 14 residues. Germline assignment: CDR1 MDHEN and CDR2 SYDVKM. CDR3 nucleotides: TGTGCCAGCGGCGACAGGGGGCGGCAAGAGACCCAGTACTTC. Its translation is CASGDRGRQETQYF.